A selection of T cell receptor beta chains follows, all from one sample in a study of blood T cell repertoires in COVID-19. Profiled with immunoSEQ multiplex PCR; TCRdb holds only in-frame clones, not every one. The data contain around 400,000 clones, around 87% of them singletons. The source material was peripheral blood. These receptors were collected from a woman aged 55-75 years with COVID-19, enrolled during active disease. The conserved cysteine and the conserved F or W are not part of the CDR3 here.

j_gene: TRBJ2-7
v_gene: TRBV29-1
CDR3aa: SVEGRFYEQY

j_gene: TRBJ2-7
v_gene: TRBV6-5
CDR3aa: ASGGGESTYEQY

j_gene: TRBJ2-1
v_gene: TRBV4-2
CDR3aa: ASSQGTTSGVFNEQF

j_gene: TRBJ2-7
v_gene: TRBV28
CDR3aa: ASSLQGDREQY

j_gene: TRBJ2-7
v_gene: TRBV6-2/TRBV6-3
CDR3aa: ASSRGRTGVYEQY

j_gene: TRBJ1-1
v_gene: TRBV19
CDR3aa: ASTMRTGTILEAF

j_gene: TRBJ2-5
v_gene: TRBV4-1
CDR3aa: ASSPTGLAGQETQY

j_gene: TRBJ1-5
v_gene: TRBV4-2
CDR3aa: ASSQDWDSQNQPQH

j_gene: TRBJ1-5
v_gene: TRBV5-1
CDR3aa: ASSPDSYQPQH

j_gene: TRBJ2-7
v_gene: TRBV2
CDR3aa: ASRGLSYEQY

j_gene: TRBJ2-1
v_gene: TRBV7-7
CDR3aa: ASSLTTGGDEQF

j_gene: TRBJ2-3
v_gene: TRBV19
CDR3aa: ASSNRQGTSTDTQY

j_gene: TRBJ1-2
v_gene: TRBV7-2
CDR3aa: ASSRGQGANYGYT

j_gene: TRBJ1-2
v_gene: TRBV27
CDR3aa: ASRSRDRGLYGYT

j_gene: TRBJ1-2
v_gene: TRBV29-1
CDR3aa: SVETASYGYT

j_gene: TRBJ2-1
v_gene: TRBV7-7
CDR3aa: ASSPYQGVNEQF

j_gene: TRBJ2-1
v_gene: TRBV5-1
CDR3aa: ASSPRGGGYNEQF

j_gene: TRBJ1-1
v_gene: TRBV5-1
CDR3aa: ASVASLNTEAF

j_gene: TRBJ1-2
v_gene: TRBV7-9
CDR3aa: ASSKGQNSYT

j_gene: TRBJ1-5
v_gene: TRBV12-3/TRBV12-4
CDR3aa: ASRTVSNQPQH

j_gene: TRBJ1-6
v_gene: TRBV4-2
CDR3aa: ASSQVGMVGDSPLH

j_gene: TRBJ1-2
v_gene: TRBV6-5
CDR3aa: ASSYDQDPNYGYT

j_gene: TRBJ2-3
v_gene: TRBV7-7
CDR3aa: ASSSGLAGDGSTDTQY

j_gene: TRBJ1-2
v_gene: TRBV19
CDR3aa: ASSRRGVPGYT

j_gene: TRBJ2-1
v_gene: TRBV5-1
CDR3aa: ASRGSGDEQF

j_gene: TRBJ1-4
v_gene: TRBV9
CDR3aa: ASSFSQAQTNEKLF

j_gene: TRBJ1-2
v_gene: TRBV21-1
CDR3aa: ASRKIRQGLRDYGYT

j_gene: TRBJ1-5
v_gene: TRBV20-1
CDR3aa: SASQGNQPQH

j_gene: TRBJ1-2
v_gene: TRBV10-3
CDR3aa: AMHGGGSGYT

j_gene: TRBJ1-2
v_gene: TRBV3-1/TRBV3-2
CDR3aa: ASSQDWAGPLEGYT

j_gene: TRBJ1-5
v_gene: TRBV28
CDR3aa: ASSPGGTGYSNQPQH

j_gene: TRBJ1-1
v_gene: TRBV18
CDR3aa: ASSPVADRGNTEAF

j_gene: TRBJ2-2
v_gene: TRBV5-8
CDR3aa: ASSLARRGQAGELF

j_gene: TRBJ2-5
v_gene: TRBV3-1/TRBV3-2
CDR3aa: ASSQGRLAGGPWGETQY

j_gene: TRBJ1-2
v_gene: TRBV4-2
CDR3aa: ASSQDRQVVYGYT

j_gene: TRBJ2-7
v_gene: TRBV24-1
CDR3aa: ATSDVASGGALYEQY

j_gene: TRBJ2-3
v_gene: TRBV2
CDR3aa: ASRRQGIGTDTQY

j_gene: TRBJ2-2
v_gene: TRBV9
CDR3aa: ASSLTENTGELF

j_gene: TRBJ2-3
v_gene: TRBV9
CDR3aa: ASSAQGAFTDTQY

j_gene: TRBJ1-2
v_gene: TRBV5-6
CDR3aa: ASSLGGLNYGYT

j_gene: TRBJ2-7
v_gene: TRBV2
CDR3aa: ASSTGLVKQY

j_gene: TRBJ2-1
v_gene: TRBV28
CDR3aa: ASSSHRLSSL

j_gene: TRBJ1-1
v_gene: TRBV2
CDR3aa: ASSVGQGPGASEAF

j_gene: TRBJ1-2
v_gene: TRBV6-5
CDR3aa: ASSYRGGRANYGYT

j_gene: TRBJ1-1
v_gene: TRBV7-9
CDR3aa: ASSLGTGMTEAF

j_gene: TRBJ2-1
v_gene: TRBV19
CDR3aa: ASSIRASGGSKYNEQF

j_gene: TRBJ2-5
v_gene: TRBV7-6
CDR3aa: ASSWGQGLGETQY

j_gene: TRBJ1-2
v_gene: TRBV3-1/TRBV3-2
CDR3aa: ASSQGEGSYGYT

j_gene: TRBJ1-1
v_gene: TRBV27
CDR3aa: ASSLARLNTEAF